The TCR beta chain under discussion was sequenced for a study of blood T cell repertoires in COVID-19. Study background: In each case, the material was cDNA or gDNA derived from T cells, B-cell-depleted T cells, or PBMCs.

This table comes from immunoSEQ multiplex PCR, and its TCRdb copy is limited to in-frame clones, with some not included. The data show about 340,000 clones, about nine tenths seen once. Enrolled during active infection, Seattle patients were then followed longitudinally. The sample comprised peripheral blood. The source is a woman aged 65 to 85 with COVID-19, enrolled during active disease.

The CDR3 region has the DNA TGCGCCAGCAGCCAAGGGGCGGGTACGCAGTATTTT. The encoded protein is CASSQGAGTQYF. The V and J genes are TRBV4-1 and TRBJ2-3; D is perhaps TRBD2 (5 bases). Trimming stripped 1 base from V and 8 bases from J, with 7 bases between. This CDR3 contains 12 residues. Germline-derived CDR1 and CDR2 are MGHRA and YSYEKL.